Detailed here is one T cell receptor (beta chain). Antigen: not known. This sample was taken from a study of a mutant IDH1 vaccine in newly diagnosed glioma. Study-level background: Mean patient age was about 44 years; 62.5% were male and around 38% female.

Assay: immunoSEQ multiplex PCR; the TCRdb copy retains only in-frame clones and omits some. This table has roughly 60,000 clones, 75% to 85% appearing once. As to time point: week 23, last vaccination. Doses comprised 300 ug of mutant IDH1 20-mer peptide each, plus topical imiquimod. Trimming shortened V by 3 bases and J by 1 base, and 6 bases separated the two germline ends. Looked up from germline, CDR1 is MNHNY and CDR2 is SVGAGI (reference sequence). This CDR3 is 14 amino acids long. The chain joins TRBV6-6 to TRBJ1-4, with TRBD1 as a possible D gene (5 bases). This receptor was identified in a man between 40 and 49 years old with glioma. The sequencing here drew on PBMCs, taken from a glioma patient whose treatment included an IDH1 peptide vaccine. The CDR3, as DNA: TGTGCCAGCAGTTATAGGGGAACTAATGAAAAACTGTTTTTT. Its translation is CASSYRGTNEKLFF.